Below, 27 T cell receptor beta chains from the same sample are listed, as sequenced in a study of T cells in Graves' hyperthyroidism and ophthalmopathy. The source material, RNA transcripts, was used to amplify TCR beta CDR3 regions. When the TCR CDR3 underwent first-round RT-PCR, the HTBI primer set was used. TCRdb recomputed calls from the multiplex PCR reads with MiXCR, one row per CDR3 protein. The table has roughly 720,000 distinct CDR3 sequences, roughly 17% seen once. Specimen: blood. The receptors shown here come from a man in his fifties with Graves' hyperthyroidism.

As concerns this clonotype: A much larger clone sits a single nucleotide away, making a read error possible. No conserved phenylalanine or tryptophan ends this CDR3, so it is likely a read error. The CDR3, as DNA: TGTGCCATCAGTCGAGGGACAGGGGGTTCCTACGAGCAGTACTAC. This translates into CAISRGTGGSYEQYY. The chain couples TRBV10-3 to TRBJ2-7, with 11 bases that match TRBD1. CDR3 length: 15 residues. Germline assignment: CDR1 ENHRY and CDR2 SYGVKD. V lost 5 bases and J lost 1; bases outside the gene matches: 4.

This clonotype has a count of ten or more. The gene calls are TRBV20-1 and TRBJ2-5; TRBD2 matches at 8 bases. V shed 7 bases, J shed 5 bases, and the junction held 12 bases outside the gene matches. The CDR3 has 14 residues. CDR1 and CDR2 (germline): DFQATT, SNEGSKA (reference sequence). The CDR3 DNA is TGCAGTGTCAGGCCCAGCGGGAGTGGGGAGACCCAGTACTTC. It encodes CSVRPSGSGETQYF.

This clonotype was seen only a few times. The chain is built from TRBV5-1 and TRBJ2-7; TRBD2 might be the D (5 bases). This CDR3 has 16 amino acids. Germline CDR1 and CDR2: SGHRS and YFSETQ. The germline V and J ends were trimmed by 2 bases and 0 bases, with 15 bases remaining between them. CDR3 region: CASSFQRWGASYEQYF. The CDR3 region has the DNA TGCGCCAGCAGCTTCCAAAGGTGGGGAGCCTCCTACGAGCAGTACTTC.

This clonotype has a count of ten or more. The V and J genes are TRBV28 and TRBJ1-5, with TRBD1 identical over 8 bases. Per germline, CDR1 MDHEN and CDR2 SYDVKM. V lost 2 bases, J lost 7 bases, and 4 bases stayed unmatched. The CDR3 runs 14 residues. The CDR3 coding sequence is TGTGCCAGCAGTTTAGCAGGGGGCGGACAGCCCCAGCATTTT. This gives the protein CASSLAGGGQPQHF.

This clonotype appeared many times. The chain joins TRBV29-1 to TRBJ2-3; unclear D gene. V was shortened by 6 bases and J by 0 bases, with 10 bases between the two germline ends. The V gene's germline CDR1 is SQVTM and CDR2 ANQGSEA. This CDR3 is 13 amino acids long. CDR3 sequence: CSVRTASTDTQYF. In DNA form, the CDR3 reads TGCAGCGTCCGGACGGCTAGCACAGATACGCAGTATTTT.

In its sample, this clonotype was seen many times. J is TRBJ2-7 and V is TRBV12-3 or TRBV12-4; D is possibly TRBD1 (5 bases). V was cut by 8 bases and J by 2 bases, with 10 bases left in between. CDR3 size: 12 residues. CDR3 bases: TGTGCCAGCTCCAGGGATACCTACGAGCAGTACTTC. It specifies CASSRDTYEQYF.

The chain joins TRBV20-1 to TRBJ1-2; TRBD1 aligns across 10 bases. With V trimmed by 4 bases and J by 8 bases, 16 bases remained unmatched. The CDR3 spans 16 residues. Germline V lookup: CDR1 DFQATT, CDR2 SNEGSKA (reference sequence). CDR3 in amino acids: CSATRGQGPISRGYTF. The CDR3 DNA reads as TGCAGTGCTACTCGGGGACAGGGGCCAATCTCCCGAGGCTACACCTTC.

This clonotype was detected ten times or more. The chain is built from TRBV28 and TRBJ1-1, with a weak D call TRBD1 (5 bases). Germline CDR1 MDHEN, CDR2 SYDVKM. Trimming took 7 bases from V and 6 from J, leaving 12 bases between them. This CDR3 is built from 12 residues. The CDR3 bases are TGTGCCAGCACCGATCCGGGGGCTGAAGCTTTCTTT. Translating it yields CASTDPGAEAFF.

This clonotype was counted at least ten times. The V call is TRBV12-3 or TRBV12-4, the J call TRBJ1-1, with a tentative D call TRBD1 (5 bases). The V end lost 7 bases, the J end lost 0 bases, and 18 bases lay between the germline ends. The CDR3 sequence is 16 residues long. CDR3: CASTTGHRGLNTEAFF. As DNA, the CDR3 is TGTGCCAGCACCACGGGGCATAGAGGTTTGAACACTGAAGCTTTCTTT.

A few counts support this clonotype. This chain connects TRBV2 to TRBJ1-2; the D is unclear. The CDR3 runs to 15 residues. Germline values: CDR1 SNHLY, CDR2 FYNNEI. The V end was cut by 3 bases, the J end by 4 bases, with 15 bases between. CDR3 sequence reads: CASSDTTLRGYGYTF. CDR3 coding DNA: TGTGCCAGCAGTGACACGACTTTACGGGGCTATGGCTACACCTTC.

The CDR3 spells CASSLARYRTGGPYEQYF. The CDR3 DNA follows: TGTGCCAGCAGCTTAGCCAGATATCGGACAGGGGGTCCCTACGAGCAGTACTTC. The genes are TRBV7-9 and TRBJ2-7; 10 bases are shared with TRBD1. The CDR3 is 18 amino acids. In germline, CDR1 is SEHNR, CDR2 FQNEAQ (reference sequence). The ends lost 0 bases at V and 2 bases at J; junction bases unmatched: 10.

The chain has TRBV25-1 and TRBJ2-1; 7 bases align to TRBD1. The J segment lost 10 bases and the V segment lost 6 bases, leaving 6 bases of the junction unmatched. This CDR3 has 12 amino acids. Germline CDR1 reads MGHDK; CDR2 reads SYGVNS. The CDR3 region is CASRGQSYEQFF. The CDR3 coding sequence is TGTGCCAGCAGGGGACAGTCTTACGAGCAGTTCTTC. The variable domain in full, completed from reference TRBV25-1 and TRBJ2-1, reads EADIYQTPRYLVIGTGKKITLECSQTMGHDKMYWYQQDPGMELHLIHYSYGVNSTEKGDLSSESTVSRIRTEHFPLTLESARPSHTSQYLCASRGQSYEQFFGPGTRLTVL.

The V and J genes are TRBV12-3 or TRBV12-4 and TRBJ2-1, with a tentative D call TRBD1 (6 bases). The CDR3 totals 14 residues. Deletions cut 2 bases from V and 10 bases from J, with 15 bases between. This chain's CDR3 is CASSLFHRDGEQFF. Written as DNA, the CDR3 is TGTGCCAGCAGTTTATTCCACAGGGACGGAGAGCAGTTCTTC.

This clonotype was found many times. Germline and junction disagree at one end, which may indicate a read error. The chain uses TRBV7-3 and TRBJ2-1; 7 nucleotides agree with TRBD1. CDR1 SGHTA and CDR2 FQGTGA come from the germline V gene. This CDR3 contains 13 residues. This CDR3 is CASSANRGDEQLF. DNA for the CDR3: TGTGCCAGCAGCGCGAACAGGGGTGATGAGCAGCTCTTC.

This clonotype was observed at least ten times. J is TRBJ2-6 and V is TRBV28; the D is unclear. V shed 4 bases and J shed 0 bases, with 7 bases lying between them. CDR1 and CDR2 from the germline V gene are MDHEN and SYDVKM. This CDR3 spans 15 amino acids. The CDR3 nucleotides are TGTGCCAGCAGTTCCGTCGGCTCTGGGGCCAACGTCCTGACTTTC. Its protein is CASSSVGSGANVLTF.

This clonotype was picked up a small number of times. The chain is built from TRBV19 and TRBJ2-1; 8 bases align to TRBD2. V lost 4 bases, J lost 9 bases, and 17 bases stayed unmatched. This CDR3 contains 17 residues. Germline CDR1 and CDR2: LNHDA and SQIVND (reference sequence). CDR3 sequence (DNA): TGTGCCAGTAGTAAAGTTCGGGAGGGCTCGAGGGACACTGAGCAGTTCTTC. It is translated as CASSKVREGSRDTEQFF.

In its sample, this clonotype was seen a few times. The genes are TRBV4-1 and TRBJ2-7, with 7 bases identical to TRBD1. J was trimmed by 6 bases and V by 0 bases; bases with no gene match: 5. This CDR3 region has 14 residues. The germline V gene has CDR1 MGHRA and CDR2 YSYEKL. CDR3 in DNA: TGCGCCAGCAGCCAAGATCGACAGGGTACCGAGCAGTACTTC. It encodes CASSQDRQGTEQYF.

The V and J genes are TRBV30 and TRBJ1-5; tentatively, D is TRBD1 (5 bases). Germline lookup yields CDR1 GTSNPN and CDR2 SVGIG (reference sequence). The CDR3 has 12 amino acids. The V and J ends lost 1 base and 6 bases respectively, with 7 bases between them. CDR3 region: CAWSEGVQPQHF. CDR3 bases: TGTGCCTGGAGTGAAGGGGTTCAGCCCCAGCATTTT.

This clonotype has at least ten counts. CDR3 sequence: CASSDTRALGRDTQYF. CDR3 DNA sequence: TGTGCCAGCAGTGATACGAGGGCCTTGGGTCGTGATACGCAGTATTTT. The chain employs TRBV2 and TRBJ2-3; perhaps TRBD2 as D (5 bases). CDR3 size: 16 residues. Germline V gives CDR1 SNHLY, CDR2 FYNNEI. V gave up 3 bases and J gave up 6 bases, with 19 bases separating them.

The genes are TRBV27 and TRBJ2-7; D is ambiguous. This CDR3 has 14 amino acids. V gave up 4 bases and J gave up 2 bases, with 12 bases separating them. Germline V gene sequence: CDR1 MNHEY, CDR2 SMNVEV (reference sequence). This CDR3 is CASSSPLRAYEQYF. The CDR3 bases are TGTGCCAGCAGTTCGCCCCTTAGGGCCTACGAGCAGTACTTC.

This clonotype showed up just a few times. The J gene is TRBJ2-3, the V gene TRBV7-2; 10 nucleotides line up with TRBD2. The CDR3 contains 16 residues. With V trimmed by 5 bases and J by 3 bases, 8 bases remained unmatched. Germline assignment: CDR1 SGHTA and CDR2 FQGNSA. Here the CDR3 DNA reads TGTGCCAGCAGCCTCCGGGGAGCGGGAGGGACAGATACGCAGTATTTT. The encoded protein is CASSLRGAGGTDTQYF.

DNA of the CDR3: TGCAGTGCTAGGACAGGGGGGGTCTATGAGCAGTTCTTC. Translating gives CSARTGGVYEQFF. V usage is TRBV20-1 and J usage is TRBJ2-1; 9 bases map to TRBD1. Germline loops: CDR1 DFQATT, CDR2 SNEGSKA (reference sequence). The V and J ends lost 3 bases and 8 bases, in that order; junction bases with no gene match: 5. This CDR3 is built from 13 residues.

The chain joins TRBV12-3 or TRBV12-4 to TRBJ2-3, with D perhaps matching TRBD2 (6 bases). The germline V and J ends were trimmed by 6 bases and 1 base, with 14 bases remaining between them. This CDR3 contains 15 residues. CDR3 protein: CASSPFAGRTDTQYF. The CDR3 DNA sequence: TGTGCCAGCAGCCCCTTTGCGGGACGCACAGATACGCAGTATTTT.

This clonotype was detected many times. The rearrangement joins TRBV27 to TRBJ2-7, with D unclear. Germline CDR1 reads MNHEY; CDR2 reads SMNVEV (reference sequence). The CDR3 is 15 amino acids. V was pared by 1 base and J by 0 bases, with 10 bases between. DNA for the CDR3: TGTGCCAGCAGTTTATTAGACCGGGTCTCCTACGAGCAGTACTTC. Translating it yields CASSLLDRVSYEQYF.

In its sample, this clonotype was seen many times. The CDR3 DNA sequence: TGTGCCAGCACCCTAGCGGGAGCCTACAATGAGCAGTTCTTC. Protein sequence: CASTLAGAYNEQFF. The V call is TRBV27, the J call TRBJ2-1, with 10 positions matching TRBD2. The germline gives CDR1 MNHEY, CDR2 SMNVEV (reference sequence). The CDR3 is 14 amino acids. The J segment lost 2 bases and the V segment lost 7 bases, leaving 2 bases of the junction unmatched.

This clonotype came up a few times. The rearrangement joins TRBV19 to TRBJ1-1, with D perhaps TRBD1 (5 bases). V dropped 7 bases and J dropped 6 bases, with 21 bases sitting between them. The CDR3 loop spans 15 amino acids. Germline V gene sequence: CDR1 LNHDA, CDR2 SQIVND (reference sequence). CDR3: CASKPVGAKTSEAFF. In DNA form, the CDR3 reads TGTGCCAGTAAACCGGTCGGGGCGAAGACCTCTGAAGCTTTCTTT.

The J gene is TRBJ2-5, the V gene TRBV28; TRBD2 is a possible D gene (6 bases). V was shortened by 2 bases and J by 5 bases, with 12 bases between the two germline ends. The CDR3 covers 14 residues. Germline V gene sequence: CDR1 MDHEN, CDR2 SYDVKM. This CDR3 is CASSLLAGSETQYF. The DNA for the CDR3 is TGTGCCAGCAGTTTACTGGCGGGATCGGAGACCCAGTACTTC.